This is a list of T cell receptor beta chains from one sample in a study of blood T cell repertoires in COVID-19. Profiled with immunoSEQ multiplex PCR; TCRdb holds only in-frame clones, not every one. The profile shows 170,000 or so clones, around 83% of them singletons. The sample consisted of peripheral blood. Every receptor here comes from an older woman with COVID-19, enrolled during active disease. Each CDR3 is given with its conserved first and last residue. The D gene is left open where the match is weak. Rows give clone size only sometimes, using once, few, many, or a class for an expanded clone.

D: TRBD2
J: TRBJ2-3
length: 16
size: -
V: TRBV25-1
CDR3: CASSPGLAVRTDTQYF
DNA: TGTGCCAGCAGTCCTGGACTAGCGGTTCGCACAGATACGCAGTATTTT

D: -
J: TRBJ1-1
length: 14
size: -
V: TRBV18
CDR3: CASSPPSRGTEAFF
DNA: TGTGCCAGCTCACCACCGAGCCGGGGCACTGAAGCTTTCTTT

D: -
J: TRBJ2-3
length: 14
size: -
V: TRBV15
CDR3: CATSGSGRGHTQYF
DNA: TGTGCCACCAGCGGTAGCGGTCGGGGACATACGCAGTATTTT

D: -
J: TRBJ1-1
length: 12
size: -
V: TRBV19
CDR3: CASSSIRTEAFF
DNA: TGTGCCAGTAGCTCGATCAGGACTGAAGCTTTCTTT

D: -
J: TRBJ1-1
length: 13
size: -
V: TRBV7-2
CDR3: CASTGQPLTEAFF
DNA: TGTGCCAGCACAGGACAGCCTCTCACTGAAGCTTTCTTT

D: TRBD1
J: TRBJ1-5
length: 15
size: -
V: TRBV19
CDR3: CASSHPGQGVWPQHF
DNA: TGTGCCAGTAGTCACCCGGGACAGGGCGTTTGGCCCCAGCATTTT

D: -
J: TRBJ2-3
length: 14
size: -
V: TRBV2
CDR3: CASSSLDSTDTQYF
DNA: TGTGCCAGCAGTTCCCTGGACTCCACAGATACGCAGTATTTT

D: TRBD1
J: TRBJ1-5
length: 16
size: once
V: TRBV27
CDR3: CASSRLGTGPNQPQHF
DNA: TGTGCCAGCAGTCGCCTGGGGACAGGGCCCAATCAGCCCCAGCATTTT

D: -
J: TRBJ2-5
length: 15
size: -
V: TRBV10-3
CDR3: CAISDRTGQKETQYF
DNA: TGTGCCATCAGTGACCGAACAGGTCAAAAAGAGACCCAGTACTTC

D: -
J: TRBJ1-5
length: 12
size: -
V: TRBV24-1
CDR3: CATGSGTQAQHF
DNA: TGTGCGACAGGATCTGGGACACAGGCCCAGCATTTT

D: TRBD2
J: TRBJ2-7
length: 14
size: once
V: TRBV5-8
CDR3: CASSLGLATHEQYF
DNA: TGTGCCAGCAGCTTGGGACTAGCGACCCACGAGCAGTACTTC

D: TRBD2
J: TRBJ2-2
length: 16
size: -
V: TRBV24-1
CDR3: CATSVRASGRERELFF
DNA: TGTGCCACCAGTGTACGGGCTAGCGGGAGAGAACGGGAGCTGTTTTTT

D: -
J: TRBJ2-7
length: 14
size: -
V: TRBV28
CDR3: CASSLYTGSYEQYF
DNA: TGTGCCAGCAGTTTATATACAGGGAGCTACGAGCAGTACTTC

D: TRBD2
J: TRBJ2-7
length: 18
size: -
V: TRBV13
CDR3: CASSLEGLAGGPSYEQYF
DNA: TGTGCCAGCAGCTTAGAAGGGCTAGCGGGAGGGCCATCCTACGAGCAGTACTTC

D: -
J: TRBJ2-2
length: 16
size: -
V: TRBV19
CDR3: CATPAQKLPNTGELFF
DNA: TGTGCCACCCCCGCCCAAAAGCTTCCGAACACCGGGGAGCTGTTTTTT

D: TRBD2
J: TRBJ2-2
length: 19
size: -
V: TRBV11-2
CDR3: CASSLPAVAGGPRTGELFF
DNA: TGTGCCAGCAGCTTGCCCGCCGTTGCGGGAGGGCCACGCACCGGGGAGCTGTTTTTT

D: TRBD1
J: TRBJ2-1
length: 14
size: -
V: TRBV29-1
CDR3: CSVPGQYSYNEQFF
DNA: TGCAGCGTTCCGGGACAGTACTCCTACAATGAGCAGTTCTTC

D: -
J: TRBJ2-5
length: 16
size: -
V: TRBV5-1
CDR3: CASSLAGGPGQETQYF
DNA: TGCGCCAGCAGCTTGGCGGGGGGCCCGGGACAAGAGACCCAGTACTTC

D: TRBD1
J: TRBJ2-2
length: 18
size: once
V: TRBV12-5
CDR3: CASGLGSQVTGWTGELFF
DNA: TGTGCTAGTGGTTTGGGGTCTCAAGTGACAGGGTGGACCGGGGAGCTGTTTTTT

D: -
J: TRBJ2-7
length: 14
size: -
V: TRBV28
CDR3: CASQGGGQGNEQYF
DNA: TGTGCCAGCCAGGGGGGTGGGCAGGGGAACGAGCAGTACTTC

D: TRBD2
J: TRBJ2-1
length: 19
size: -
V: TRBV12-5
CDR3: CASGEGGTSGSVRYNEQFF
DNA: TGTGCTAGTGGAGAGGGAGGGACTAGCGGGAGTGTTCGGTACAATGAGCAGTTCTTC

D: -
J: TRBJ1-1
length: 14
size: -
V: TRBV9
CDR3: CASSVESGRTEAFF
DNA: TGTGCCAGCAGCGTAGAATCAGGGAGGACTGAAGCTTTCTTT

D: TRBD1
J: TRBJ1-1
length: 16
size: -
V: TRBV29-1
CDR3: CSAFGQGKEKNTEAFF
DNA: TGCAGCGCCTTCGGACAGGGAAAAGAGAAGAACACTGAAGCTTTCTTT

D: -
J: TRBJ2-7
length: 16
size: -
V: TRBV7-2
CDR3: CASSSRQTGTYNEQYF
DNA: TGTGCCAGCAGCTCAAGACAGACAGGTACTTATAACGAGCAGTACTTC

D: -
J: TRBJ2-2
length: 15
size: -
V: TRBV9
CDR3: CASGPGFSGAGELFF
DNA: TGTGCCAGCGGTCCAGGGTTTTCAGGGGCCGGGGAGCTGTTTTTT

D: -
J: TRBJ2-6
length: 13
size: once
V: TRBV5-1
CDR3: CASSPSGANVLTF
DNA: TGCGCCAGCAGTCCTTCTGGGGCCAACGTCCTGACTTTC

D: -
J: TRBJ1-1
length: 16
size: -
V: TRBV5-1
CDR3: CASSFRAGSVNTEAFF
DNA: TGCGCCAGCAGCTTTCGGGCAGGGTCGGTGAACACTGAAGCTTTCTTT

D: -
J: TRBJ1-1
length: 15
size: once
V: TRBV2
CDR3: CASSRYGRGDTEAFF
DNA: TGTGCCAGCAGTAGATACGGCAGGGGAGACACTGAAGCTTTCTTT

D: TRBD2
J: TRBJ2-3
length: 16
size: -
V: TRBV9
CDR3: CASTKRTSGSTDTQYF
DNA: TGTGCCAGCACCAAGCGGACTAGCGGGAGTACAGATACGCAGTATTTT

D: TRBD2
J: TRBJ2-2
length: 16
size: -
V: TRBV18
CDR3: CASSPGLAGVTGELFF
DNA: TGTGCCAGCTCACCGGGACTAGCGGGAGTGACCGGGGAGCTGTTTTTT

D: -
J: TRBJ2-1
length: 15
size: few
V: TRBV11-3
CDR3: CASSLEGAPYNEQFF
DNA: TGTGCCAGCAGCTTAGAGGGGGCTCCGTACAATGAGCAGTTCTTC

D: -
J: TRBJ1-6
length: 12
size: -
V: TRBV15
CDR3: CATAGSGSPLHF
DNA: TGTGCCACAGCAGGGTCCGGGTCACCCCTCCACTTT

D: TRBD1
J: TRBJ2-1
length: 17
size: -
V: TRBV5-3
CDR3: CARSYARDRGYYNEQFF
DNA: TGTGCCAGAAGCTATGCCCGGGACAGGGGTTATTACAATGAGCAGTTCTTC

D: -
J: TRBJ2-5
length: 15
size: -
V: TRBV19
CDR3: CASSIRVGSTETQYF
DNA: TGTGCCAGTAGTATAAGGGTAGGGAGCACGGAGACCCAGTACTTC

D: TRBD2
J: TRBJ2-2
length: 17
size: -
V: TRBV9
CDR3: CASSSRLAGDRSGELFF
DNA: TGTGCCAGCAGCTCCCGACTAGCGGGAGATCGGTCCGGGGAGCTGTTTTTT

D: -
J: TRBJ1-1
length: 14
size: -
V: TRBV7-2
CDR3: CASSSPGVFTEAFF
DNA: TGTGCCAGCAGCTCCCCCGGGGTTTTCACTGAAGCTTTCTTT

D: TRBD1
J: TRBJ2-7
length: 15
size: -
V: TRBV27
CDR3: CASSLAGTGEYEQYF
DNA: TGTGCCAGCAGTTTAGCCGGGACAGGGGAATACGAGCAGTACTTC

D: -
J: TRBJ2-7
length: 11
size: -
V: TRBV6-5
CDR3: CASSGVYEQYF
DNA: TGTGCCAGCTCGGGGGTCTACGAGCAGTACTTC

D: TRBD1
J: TRBJ2-2
length: 15
size: -
V: TRBV3-1/TRBV3-2
CDR3: CASSPNTGAGGELFF
DNA: TGTGCCAGCAGCCCCAATACAGGGGCGGGCGGGGAGCTGTTTTTT

D: TRBD2
J: TRBJ2-5
length: 16
size: -
V: TRBV7-2
CDR3: CASSWTSGRDSETQYF
DNA: TGTGCCAGCAGCTGGACTAGCGGGAGAGATTCAGAGACCCAGTACTTC

D: -
J: TRBJ1-5
length: 13
size: -
V: TRBV29-1
CDR3: CSVEVNKNQPQHF
DNA: TGCAGCGTTGAGGTCAACAAAAATCAGCCCCAGCATTTT

D: TRBD1
J: TRBJ1-4
length: 15
size: -
V: TRBV28
CDR3: CASSPPGQGREKLFF
DNA: TGTGCCAGCAGTCCCCCGGGACAGGGGAGGGAAAAACTGTTTTTT

D: -
J: TRBJ2-7
length: 11
size: -
V: TRBV2
CDR3: CASSVSDEQYF
DNA: TGTGCCAGCAGTGTGTCTGACGAGCAGTACTTC

D: TRBD1
J: TRBJ2-2
length: 13
size: -
V: TRBV14
CDR3: CASSRQGFGELFF
DNA: TGTGCCAGCAGTCGACAGGGTTTCGGGGAGCTGTTTTTT

D: -
J: TRBJ2-7
length: 10
size: -
V: TRBV30
CDR3: CAWSRDEQYF
DNA: TGTGCCTGGAGTCGAGACGAGCAGTACTTC

D: -
J: TRBJ2-2
length: 14
size: -
V: TRBV19
CDR3: CASSIKGLTGELFF
DNA: TGTGCCAGTAGTATAAAGGGGTTGACCGGGGAGCTGTTTTTT

D: -
J: TRBJ2-5
length: 15
size: -
V: TRBV7-6
CDR3: CASSSEGLLQETQYF
DNA: TGTGCCAGCAGCTCTGAGGGACTCCTCCAAGAGACCCAGTACTTC

D: TRBD2
J: TRBJ2-7
length: 14
size: -
V: TRBV9
CDR3: CASSRDYRRDEQYF
DNA: TGTGCCAGCAGTAGGGACTACCGCAGGGACGAGCAGTACTTC

D: TRBD2
J: TRBJ2-4
length: 18
size: -
V: TRBV7-3
CDR3: CASSSSTSGRPGENIQYF
DNA: TGTGCCAGCAGCTCGTCGACTAGCGGGAGACCGGGTGAAAACATTCAGTACTTC

D: TRBD1
J: TRBJ1-2
length: 15
size: -
V: TRBV6-5
CDR3: CASSYTSTGSYGYTF
DNA: TGTGCCAGCAGTTACACCTCGACAGGGAGCTATGGCTACACCTTC

D: TRBD2
J: TRBJ2-7
length: 18
size: -
V: TRBV4-1
CDR3: CASSQTPPGLAGNYEQYF
DNA: TGCGCCAGCAGCCAGACTCCCCCGGGACTAGCGGGAAACTACGAGCAGTACTTC